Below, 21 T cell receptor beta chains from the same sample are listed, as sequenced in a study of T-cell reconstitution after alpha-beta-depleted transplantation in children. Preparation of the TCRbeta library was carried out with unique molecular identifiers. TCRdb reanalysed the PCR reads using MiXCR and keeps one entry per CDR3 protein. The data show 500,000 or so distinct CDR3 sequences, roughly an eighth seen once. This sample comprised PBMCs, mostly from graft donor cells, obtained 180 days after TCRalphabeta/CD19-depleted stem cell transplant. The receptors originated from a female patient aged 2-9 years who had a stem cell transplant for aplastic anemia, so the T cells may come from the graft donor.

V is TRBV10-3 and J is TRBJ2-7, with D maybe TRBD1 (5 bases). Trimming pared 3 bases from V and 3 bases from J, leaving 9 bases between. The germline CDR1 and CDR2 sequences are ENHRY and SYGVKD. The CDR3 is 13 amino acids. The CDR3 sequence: CAISEGRDYEQYV. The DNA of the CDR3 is TGTGCCATCAGTGAAGGCAGGGACTACGAGCAGTACGTC.

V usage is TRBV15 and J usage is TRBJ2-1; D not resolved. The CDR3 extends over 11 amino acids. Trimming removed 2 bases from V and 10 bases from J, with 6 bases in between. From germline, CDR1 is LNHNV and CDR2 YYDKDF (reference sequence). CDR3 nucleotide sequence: TGTGCCACCAGCAGAAGTCGAGAGCAGTTCTTC. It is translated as CATSRSREQFF.

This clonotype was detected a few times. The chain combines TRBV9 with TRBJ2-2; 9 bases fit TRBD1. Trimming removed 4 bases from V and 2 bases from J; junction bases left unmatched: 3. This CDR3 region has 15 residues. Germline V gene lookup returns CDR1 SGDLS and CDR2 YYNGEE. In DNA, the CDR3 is TGTGCCAGCAGCATAACAGGGGGCAACACCGGGGAGCTGTTTTTT. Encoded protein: CASSITGGNTGELFF.

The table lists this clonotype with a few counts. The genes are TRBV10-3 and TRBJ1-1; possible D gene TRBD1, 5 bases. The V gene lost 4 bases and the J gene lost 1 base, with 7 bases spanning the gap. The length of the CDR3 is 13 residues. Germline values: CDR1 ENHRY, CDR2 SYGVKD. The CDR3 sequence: CAISGTSNTEAFF. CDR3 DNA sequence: TGTGCCATCAGTGGGACATCGAACACTGAAGCTTTCTTT.

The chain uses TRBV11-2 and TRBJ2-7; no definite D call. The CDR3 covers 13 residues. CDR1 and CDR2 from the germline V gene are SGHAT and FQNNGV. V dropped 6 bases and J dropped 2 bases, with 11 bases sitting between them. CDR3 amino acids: CASRIGPPYEQYF. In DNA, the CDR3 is TGTGCCAGCAGGATAGGCCCCCCCTACGAGCAGTACTTC.

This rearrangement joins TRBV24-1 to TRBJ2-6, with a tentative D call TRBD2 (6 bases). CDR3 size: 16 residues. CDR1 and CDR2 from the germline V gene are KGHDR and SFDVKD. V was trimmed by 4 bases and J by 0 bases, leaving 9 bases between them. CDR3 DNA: TGTGCCACCAGTGAGGGACTGATCTCTGGGGCCAACGTCCTGACTTTC. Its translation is CATSEGLISGANVLTF.

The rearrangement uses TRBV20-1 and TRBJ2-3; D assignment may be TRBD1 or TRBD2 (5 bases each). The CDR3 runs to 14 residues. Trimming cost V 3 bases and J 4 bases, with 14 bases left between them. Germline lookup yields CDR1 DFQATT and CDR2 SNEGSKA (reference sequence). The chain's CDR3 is CSARGTLPADTQYF. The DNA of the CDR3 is TGCAGTGCTAGGGGGACCCTGCCGGCAGATACGCAGTATTTT.

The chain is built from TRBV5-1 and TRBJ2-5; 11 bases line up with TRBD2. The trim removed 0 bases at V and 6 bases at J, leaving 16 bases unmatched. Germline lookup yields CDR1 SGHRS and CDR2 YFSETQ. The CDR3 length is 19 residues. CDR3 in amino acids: CASSLGYRRLAGPEKTQYF. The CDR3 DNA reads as TGCGCCAGCAGCTTGGGCTACAGAAGACTAGCGGGACCTGAGAAGACCCAGTACTTC.

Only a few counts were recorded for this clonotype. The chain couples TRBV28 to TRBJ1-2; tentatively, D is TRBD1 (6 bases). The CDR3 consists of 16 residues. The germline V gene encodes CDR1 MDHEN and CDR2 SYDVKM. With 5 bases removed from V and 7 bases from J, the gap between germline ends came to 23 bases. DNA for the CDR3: TGTGCCAGCAGTCCTCATATGGGGGCGAGGGACTTTGGCTACACCTTC. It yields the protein CASSPHMGARDFGYTF.

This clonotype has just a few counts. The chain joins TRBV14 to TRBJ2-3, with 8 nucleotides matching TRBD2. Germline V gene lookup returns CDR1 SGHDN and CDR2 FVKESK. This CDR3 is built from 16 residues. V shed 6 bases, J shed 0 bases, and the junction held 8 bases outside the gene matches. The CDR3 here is CASSFRTSRSTDTQYF. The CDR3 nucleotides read TGTGCCAGCAGTTTCAGGACTAGCAGAAGCACAGATACGCAGTATTTT.

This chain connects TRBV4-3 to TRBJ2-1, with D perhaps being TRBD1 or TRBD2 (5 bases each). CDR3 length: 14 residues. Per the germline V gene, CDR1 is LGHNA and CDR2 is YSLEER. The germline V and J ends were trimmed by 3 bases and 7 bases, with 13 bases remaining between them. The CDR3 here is CASSQRGGRNEQFF. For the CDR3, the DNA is TGCGCCAGCAGCCAGAGGGGCGGGCGGAATGAGCAGTTCTTC.

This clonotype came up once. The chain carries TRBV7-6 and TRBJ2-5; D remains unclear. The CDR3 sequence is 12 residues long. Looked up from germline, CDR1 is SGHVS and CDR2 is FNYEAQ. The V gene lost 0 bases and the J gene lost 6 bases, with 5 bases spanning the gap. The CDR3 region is CASSLATQTQYF. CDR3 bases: TGTGCCAGCAGCTTAGCAACTCAGACCCAGTACTTC. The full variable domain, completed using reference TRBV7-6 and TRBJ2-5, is GAGVSQSPRYKVTKRGQDVALRCDPISGHVSLYWYRQALGQGPEFLTYFNYEAQQDKSGLPNDRFSAERPEGSISTLTIQRTEQRDSAMYRCASSLATQTQYFGPGTRLLVL.

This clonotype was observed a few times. CDR3 in amino acids: CASSLGRGLFETQYF. CDR3 coding DNA: TGTGCCAGCAGCTTGGGCAGGGGGCTGTTCGAGACCCAGTACTTC. The genes are TRBV7-9 and TRBJ2-5; the match to TRBD1 covers 8 bases. This CDR3 region has 15 residues. Germline loops: CDR1 SEHNR, CDR2 FQNEAQ (reference sequence). With V trimmed by 3 bases and J by 5 bases, 8 bases remained unmatched.

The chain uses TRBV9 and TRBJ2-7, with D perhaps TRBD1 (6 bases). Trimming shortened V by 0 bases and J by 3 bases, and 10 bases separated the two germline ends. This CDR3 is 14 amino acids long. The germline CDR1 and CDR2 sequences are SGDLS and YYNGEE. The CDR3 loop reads CASSVEIQGYEQYF. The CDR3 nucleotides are TGTGCCAGCAGCGTAGAGATACAGGGCTACGAGCAGTACTTC.

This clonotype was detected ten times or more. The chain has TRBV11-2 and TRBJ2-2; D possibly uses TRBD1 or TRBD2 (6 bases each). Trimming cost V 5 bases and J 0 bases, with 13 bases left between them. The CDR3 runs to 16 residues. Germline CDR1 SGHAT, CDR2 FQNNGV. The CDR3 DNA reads TGTGCCAGCAGCCCACGGGGGCTCTCGAACACCGGGGAGCTGTTTTTT. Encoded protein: CASSPRGLSNTGELFF.

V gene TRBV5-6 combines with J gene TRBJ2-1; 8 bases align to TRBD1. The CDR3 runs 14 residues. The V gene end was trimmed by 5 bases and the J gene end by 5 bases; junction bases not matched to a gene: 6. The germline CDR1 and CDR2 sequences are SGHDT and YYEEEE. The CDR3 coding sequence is TGTGCCAGCAGGGACAGGGTCCTCCACAATGAGCAGTTCTTC. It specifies CASRDRVLHNEQFF.

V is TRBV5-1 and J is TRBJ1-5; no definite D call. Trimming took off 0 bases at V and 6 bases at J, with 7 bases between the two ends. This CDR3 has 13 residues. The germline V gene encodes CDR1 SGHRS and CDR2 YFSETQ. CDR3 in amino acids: CASSLVVGQPQHF. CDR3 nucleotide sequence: TGCGCCAGCAGCTTGGTCGTTGGTCAGCCCCAGCATTTT.

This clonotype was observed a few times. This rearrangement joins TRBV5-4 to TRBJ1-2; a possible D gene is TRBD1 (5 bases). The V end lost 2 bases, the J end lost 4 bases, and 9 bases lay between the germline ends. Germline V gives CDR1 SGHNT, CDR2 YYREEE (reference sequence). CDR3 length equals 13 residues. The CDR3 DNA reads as TGTGCCAGCAGCTTTCCCGGGGCCTATGGCTACACCTTC. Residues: CASSFPGAYGYTF.

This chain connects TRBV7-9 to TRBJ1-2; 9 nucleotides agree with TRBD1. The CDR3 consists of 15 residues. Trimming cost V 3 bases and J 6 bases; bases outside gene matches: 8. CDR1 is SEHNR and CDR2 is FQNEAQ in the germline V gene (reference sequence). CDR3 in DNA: TGTGCCAGCAGCTTTGGGGCGGACAGGGGTCATGGCTACACCTTC. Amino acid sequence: CASSFGADRGHGYTF.

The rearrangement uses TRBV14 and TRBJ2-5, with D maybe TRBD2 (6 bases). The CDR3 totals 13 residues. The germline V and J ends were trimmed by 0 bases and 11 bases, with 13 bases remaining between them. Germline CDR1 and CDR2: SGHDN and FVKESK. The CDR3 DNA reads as TGTGCCAGCAGCCAAGATCGGGGGAGCGGGCAGTACTTC. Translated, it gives CASSQDRGSGQYF.

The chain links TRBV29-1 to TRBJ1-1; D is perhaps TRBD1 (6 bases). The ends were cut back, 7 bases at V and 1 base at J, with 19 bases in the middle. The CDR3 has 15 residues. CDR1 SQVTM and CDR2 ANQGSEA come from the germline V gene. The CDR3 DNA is TGCAGCGGGGGACCTGGGGGGCAGAAGAACACTGAAGCTTTCTTT. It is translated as CSGGPGGQKNTEAFF.